Shown below are 18 T cell receptor beta chains from a single sample sequenced in a study of T cells in Graves' hyperthyroidism and ophthalmopathy. RNA transcripts provided the source from which TCR beta CDR3 regions were amplified. The HTBI set primed first-round TCR CDR3 RT-PCR. TCRdb used MiXCR to reprocess the multiplex PCR reads, holding one entry per CDR3 protein. The data contain about 340,000 distinct CDR3 sequences, around a sixth of them singletons. The sequenced material came from blood. These receptors were obtained from a woman aged 45-59 years with Graves' hyperthyroidism.

The chain is built from TRBV6-2 or TRBV6-3 and TRBJ2-7; 9 bases match TRBD1. Germline CDR1 is MNHEY and CDR2 is SVGEGT. The CDR3 length is 15 residues. V shed 6 bases and J 3 bases; nucleotides not matched to a gene: 9. The CDR3, as DNA: TGTGCCAGCAGGTCAACAGGGGGCGGGTACTACGAGCAGTACTTC. Translated, it gives CASRSTGGGYYEQYF.

This clonotype was detected many times. V gene TRBV11-2 combines with J gene TRBJ2-1, with TRBD2 as a possible D gene (6 bases). V lost 7 bases to trimming and J lost 7 bases, with 17 bases between them. This CDR3 has 14 amino acids. The germline V gene encodes CDR1 SGHAT and CDR2 FQNNGV. CDR3 region: CASTLLGGRNEQFF. The CDR3 nucleotides are TGTGCCAGCACCCTACTGGGGGGAAGGAATGAGCAGTTCTTC.

This clonotype came up a few times. The rearrangement joins TRBV4-2 to TRBJ1-6, with D unclear. Trimming took 0 bases from V and 7 from J, leaving 13 bases between them. There are 16 residues in the CDR3. Germline V lookup: CDR1 LGHNA, CDR2 YNFKEQ. CDR3 bases: TGTGCCAGCAGCCAAGATCCGGGGTTCAACAATTCACCCCTCCACTTT. Amino acid sequence: CASSQDPGFNNSPLHF.

This chain uses TRBV5-5 with TRBJ1-2; possibly TRBD1 for D (6 bases). Trimming took off 0 bases at V and 8 bases at J, with 14 bases between the two ends. The germline V gene has CDR1 SGHKS and CDR2 YYEKEE (reference sequence). The CDR3 has 14 amino acids. The CDR3 DNA reads TGTGCCAGCAGCTTGGGGGACACCTGGAGGGGCTACACCTTC. Translating gives CASSLGDTWRGYTF.

V and J are TRBV29-1 and TRBJ2-1; D might be TRBD1 or TRBD2, each matching 5 bases. V lost 3 bases, J lost 0 bases, and 12 bases lay in between. The germline gives CDR1 SQVTM, CDR2 ANQGSEA. The CDR3 is made up of 15 amino acids. As DNA, the CDR3 is TGCAGCGTTGACTACGGGGCTAGCTCCTACAATGAGCAGTTCTTC. Translating gives CSVDYGASSYNEQFF.

The chain links TRBV18 to TRBJ2-7; tentative D call: TRBD1 (5 bases). CDR3 size: 13 residues. V dropped 8 bases and J dropped 2 bases, with 13 bases sitting between them. CDR1 KGHSH and CDR2 LQKENI come from the germline V gene. CDR3 sequence: CASPHGQAYEQYF. The DNA of the CDR3 is TGTGCCAGCCCACATGGACAAGCCTACGAGCAGTACTTC.

About this clonotype itself: This may stem from a read error, because a much larger clone lies one nucleotide away. CDR3 coding DNA: TGTGCCAGCAGTGAAGTGGGCGGAACCAATGAAAAACTGTTTTTT. Its translation is CASSEVGGTNEKLFF. V usage is TRBV6-1 and J usage is TRBJ1-4; no definite D call. Deletions cut 1 base from V and 5 bases from J, with 11 bases between. The CDR3 runs to 15 residues. Germline CDR1 reads MNHNS; CDR2 reads SASEGT.

This clonotype was counted ten times or more. The rearrangement uses TRBV3-1 and TRBJ1-1; 7 bases map to TRBD1. V lost 5 bases, J lost 3 bases, and 3 bases stayed unmatched. The V gene's germline CDR1 is LGHDT and CDR2 YNNKEL (reference sequence). The CDR3 loop spans 13 amino acids. CDR3 residues: CASSVDRDTEAFF. CDR3 nucleotides: TGTGCCAGCAGCGTCGACAGGGACACTGAAGCTTTCTTT.

Points on this clonotype: Given a much more abundant clone one base away, this may be a read error. V is TRBV11-1 and J is TRBJ2-1; TRBD2 agrees at 14 bases. The CDR3 has 15 residues. Unmatched junction bases numbered 7, after V lost 7 bases and J lost 8 bases. The germline V gene encodes CDR1 SGHAT and CDR2 FQDESV (reference sequence). The CDR3 is CASTPGLAGVDEQFF. CDR3 coding DNA: TGTGCCAGCACCCCGGGACTAGCGGGAGTCGATGAGCAGTTCTTC.

This clonotype was seen a few times. The V and J genes are TRBV20-1 and TRBJ2-1; the D gene is possibly TRBD2 (5 bases). Looked up from germline, CDR1 is DFQATT and CDR2 is SNEGSKA (reference sequence). The V and J ends lost 1 base and 0 bases respectively, with 7 bases between them. The CDR3 has 14 residues. CDR3 bases: TGCAGTGCTAGAGCGGGGAGCTCCTACAATGAGCAGTTCTTC. This translates into CSARAGSSYNEQFF.

The rearrangement uses TRBV6-1 and TRBJ1-4, with 7 bases lining up with TRBD1. The CDR3 length is 14 residues. CDR1 is MNHNS, CDR2 SASEGT, per germline. V lost 6 bases and J lost 5; bases outside the gene matches: 6. CDR3 residues: CASRKGQENEKLFF. The DNA of the CDR3 is TGTGCCAGCAGGAAAGGACAGGAAAATGAAAAACTGTTTTTT.

The chain joins TRBV7-3 to TRBJ2-2; weak D call: TRBD2 (6 bases). Trimming removed 5 bases at V and 3 bases at J, with 10 bases between. CDR1 and CDR2 (germline): SGHTA, FQGTGA. This CDR3 region has 14 residues. CDR3 protein: CASSPTSHTGELFF. CDR3 DNA sequence: TGTGCCAGCAGCCCGACTAGTCACACCGGGGAGCTGTTTTTT.

This clonotype was observed many times. V gene TRBV7-9 combines with J gene TRBJ2-5; D is undetermined. The CDR3 consists of 11 residues. The V gene's germline CDR1 is SEHNR and CDR2 FQNEAQ (reference sequence). V gave up 2 bases and J gave up 5 bases, with 3 bases separating them. This chain's CDR3 is CASSLIETQYF. The CDR3 bases are TGTGCCAGCAGCTTAATTGAGACCCAGTACTTC.

There are a few counts of this clonotype. The rearrangement joins TRBV30 to TRBJ2-1; 11 bases are shared with TRBD2. V lost 5 bases, J lost 4 bases, and 7 bases stayed unmatched. Germline V CDR1 and CDR2: GTSNPN, SVGIG (reference sequence). The CDR3 consists of 15 residues. The CDR3 region is CAWGPLAGGYNEQFF. In DNA, the CDR3 is TGTGCCTGGGGGCCTCTAGCGGGGGGATACAATGAGCAGTTCTTC.

This clonotype was found many times. The V call is TRBV20-1, the J call TRBJ2-1; TRBD1 matches 10 bases. V trimming: 4 bases; J trimming: 4 bases; junction bases outside the gene matches: 7. Per germline, CDR1 DFQATT and CDR2 SNEGSKA (reference sequence). The CDR3 is 15 amino acids. As DNA, the CDR3 is TGCAGTGCTACCTCGACAGGGGGCCTATACAATGAGCAGTTCTTC. Translated: CSATSTGGLYNEQFF.

The rearrangement uses TRBV20-1 and TRBJ2-6, with D perhaps matching TRBD2 (6 bases). The germline V and J ends were trimmed by 2 bases and 0 bases, with 17 bases remaining between them. This CDR3 comprises 18 residues. Germline-derived CDR1 and CDR2 are DFQATT and SNEGSKA (reference sequence). This CDR3 is CSARIPGTRGSGANVLTF. CDR3 DNA: TGCAGTGCTAGAATCCCCGGGACTCGAGGCTCTGGGGCCAACGTCCTGACTTTC.

The DNA of the CDR3 is TGTGCCAGCAGCGTAGGGGGGAGGGGCTCCTACAATGAGCAGTTCTTC. It specifies CASSVGGRGSYNEQFF. This rearrangement joins TRBV9 to TRBJ2-1; TRBD2 agrees at 7 bases. The CDR3 has 16 residues. Losses at the gene ends were 0 bases for V and 0 bases for J; bases not matched to a gene: 3. Germline CDR1 reads SGDLS; CDR2 reads YYNGEE.

The chain links TRBV27 to TRBJ2-1, with 7 bases identical to TRBD2. The germline V gene has CDR1 MNHEY and CDR2 SMNVEV (reference sequence). CDR3 size: 16 residues. Germline trimming cut 7 bases from V and 5 bases from J; bases unmatched to any gene: 14. The CDR3 coding sequence is TGTGCCAGCACGCCCGAGTGGGCTAGCGGTAACAATGAGCAGTTCTTC. As protein: CASTPEWASGNNEQFF.